Following are 26 T cell receptor beta chains from one sample sequenced in a study of T cell responses to AZD1222 COVID-19 vaccine. TCRdb's copy holds only in-frame clones and misses some; the assay was immunoSEQ multiplex PCR. Of about 160,000 clones in the sample, under 95% were seen once. Sequencing was performed on peripheral blood, taken on day 0 of MenACWY control vaccination. The receptors stem from an adult in good health.

This chain connects TRBV2 to TRBJ2-7; 10 nucleotides align to TRBD2. The germline V gene has CDR1 SNHLY and CDR2 FYNNEI. The V segment lost 2 bases and the J segment 4 bases; nucleotides outside the gene matches: 2. This CDR3 contains 14 residues. This chain's CDR3 is CASSESSGGYEQYF. The CDR3 DNA sequence: TGTGCCAGCAGTGAATCTAGCGGGGGATACGAGCAGTACTTC.

This chain joins TRBV12-3 or TRBV12-4 and TRBJ2-7; D is undetermined. V lost 2 bases and J lost 5, with 7 bases in between. The CDR3 is made up of 12 amino acids. The CDR3 bases are TGTGCCAGCAGTTTATGGCAAAACGAGCAGTACTTC. It is translated as CASSLWQNEQYF.

CDR3 region: CASSQGAGGYEQYF. DNA for the CDR3: TGTGCCAGCAGCCAAGGTGCAGGAGGCTACGAGCAGTACTTC. The chain carries TRBV3-1 (or the pseudogene TRBV3-2) and TRBJ2-7, with a weak D call TRBD2 (5 bases). The CDR3 is made up of 14 amino acids. The germline V and J ends were trimmed by 1 base and 3 bases, with 10 bases remaining between them. CDR1 and CDR2 from the germline V gene are LGHDT and YNNKEL (reference sequence).

In DNA form, the CDR3 reads TGTGCCAGCAGCTCCCCGGACAGGAGCTATGGCTACACCTTC. This sequence encodes CASSSPDRSYGYTF. The rearrangement joins TRBV7-2 to TRBJ1-2; 7 nucleotides line up with TRBD1. Germline CDR1 SGHTA, CDR2 FQGNSA. J gave up 4 bases and V 4 bases, and 6 bases lay outside the gene matches. The CDR3 totals 14 residues.

The chain links TRBV6-5 to TRBJ1-3, with 7 bases aligning to TRBD1. V was clipped by 8 bases and J by 1 base; unmatched bases: 8. This CDR3 comprises 15 residues. Germline lookup yields CDR1 MNHEY and CDR2 SVGAGI. The CDR3 here is CASFPQGESGNTIYF. Written as DNA, the CDR3 is TGTGCCAGCTTTCCCCAGGGGGAATCTGGAAACACCATATATTTT.

The chain recombines TRBV19 with TRBJ1-5; D call uncertain. The CDR3 runs 13 residues. Germline V CDR1 and CDR2: LNHDA, SQIVND (reference sequence). The ends were cut back, 5 bases at V and 6 bases at J, with 11 bases in the middle. In nucleotides, the CDR3 is TGTGCCAGTAGTCTAGGACGGAGTCAGCCCCAGCATTTT. Protein sequence: CASSLGRSQPQHF.

The chain uses TRBV5-4 and TRBJ2-3; TRBD2 matches 10 bases. Germline assignment: CDR1 SGHNT and CDR2 YYREEE (reference sequence). J lost 1 base, V lost 5 bases, and 7 bases had no gene match. This CDR3 contains 16 residues. CDR3 amino acids: CASRPGTSARTDTQYF. The CDR3 nucleotides read TGTGCCAGCAGACCTGGGACTAGCGCACGCACAGATACGCAGTATTTT. Full variable domain (missing parts from reference TRBV5-4 and TRBJ2-3): ETGVTQSPTHLIKTRGQQVTLRCSSQSGHNTVSWYQQALGQGPQFIFQYYREEENGRGNFPPRFSGLQFPNYSSELNVNALELDDSALYLCASRPGTSARTDTQYFGPGTRLTVL.

The V call is TRBV3-1 (or the pseudogene TRBV3-2), the J call TRBJ2-5; TRBD1 matches at 9 bases. Trimming removed 1 base from V and 3 bases from J; junction bases left unmatched: 6. The CDR3 spans 16 residues. Germline V CDR1 and CDR2: LGHDT, YNNKEL (reference sequence). CDR3 residues: CASSQGPGQGEETQYF. The DNA of the CDR3 is TGTGCCAGCAGCCAAGGCCCGGGACAGGGAGAAGAGACCCAGTACTTC.

J is TRBJ2-7 and V is TRBV3-1 (or the pseudogene TRBV3-2); no clear D. In germline, CDR1 is LGHDT, CDR2 YNNKEL (reference sequence). The CDR3 contains 14 residues. V gave up 1 base and J gave up 4 bases, with 11 bases separating them. CDR3 sequence: CASSQGYLAYEQYF. DNA of the CDR3: TGTGCCAGCAGCCAAGGATACCTGGCGTACGAGCAGTACTTC.

J is TRBJ1-2 and V is TRBV6-2 or TRBV6-3; no firm D call. Trimming pared 4 bases from V and 7 bases from J, leaving 10 bases between. Germline V gives CDR1 MNHEY, CDR2 SVGEGT. The CDR3 has 12 amino acids. CDR3 sequence reads: CASSLDSGGYTF. CDR3 in DNA: TGTGCCAGCAGTTTGGACTCTGGTGGCTACACCTTC.

The chain has TRBV19 and TRBJ2-3; D possibly matches TRBD1 or TRBD2 (5 bases each). CDR1 and CDR2 (germline): LNHDA, SQIVND (reference sequence). V was pared by 3 bases and J by 6 bases, with 16 bases between. CDR3 length equals 15 residues. The CDR3 sequence: CASSIYRGGSDTQYF. The CDR3 DNA reads TGTGCCAGTAGTATTTACCGGGGCGGCTCGGATACGCAGTATTTT.

CDR3 region: CASSTVLPAPLHF. CDR3 nucleotides: TGTGCCAGCAGCACCGTATTACCGGCACCCCTCCACTTT. This chain uses TRBV7-2 with TRBJ1-6; no clear D gene. This CDR3 spans 13 amino acids. V was cut by 5 bases and J by 11 bases, with 13 bases left in between. CDR1 is SGHTA, CDR2 FQGNSA, per germline. Full variable domain (outside the CDR3, taken from reference TRBV7-2 and TRBJ1-6): GAGVSQSPSNKVTEKGKDVELRCDPISGHTALYWYRQSLGQGLEFLIYFQGNSAPDKSGLPSDRFSAERTGGSVSTLTIQRTQQEDSAVYLCASSTVLPAPLHFGNGTRLTVT.

The chain links TRBV7-8 to TRBJ1-3; perhaps TRBD1 as D (6 bases). The CDR3 consists of 17 residues. V lost 1 base to trimming and J lost 4 bases, with 17 bases between them. CDR1 SGHVS and CDR2 FQNEAQ come from the germline V gene. The CDR3 spells CASSLGGRPSTGNTIYF. CDR3 sequence (DNA): TGTGCCAGCAGCTTAGGGGGGCGTCCCTCCACGGGAAACACCATATATTTT.

The chain employs TRBV11-3 and TRBJ2-1, with D perhaps TRBD1 (5 bases). The germline gives CDR1 SGHNT, CDR2 YENEEA. Trimming took off 2 bases at V and 7 bases at J, with 15 bases between the two ends. The length of the CDR3 is 15 residues. The CDR3 DNA reads as TGTGCCAGCAGCTTACAGGGATATGGGGTGAATGAGCAGTTCTTC. This encodes CASSLQGYGVNEQFF. Filled out from reference TRBV11-3 and TRBJ2-1, the complete variable domain reads EAGVVQSPRYKIIEKKQPVAFWCNPISGHNTLYWYLQNLGQGPELLIRYENEEAVDDSQLPKDRFSAERLKGVDSTLKIQPAELGDSAVYLCASSLQGYGVNEQFFGPGTRLTVL.

The CDR3 reads CASSQNGLDTEAFF. As DNA, the CDR3 is TGTGCCAGCTCGCAGAATGGGCTGGACACTGAAGCTTTCTTT. This sequence joins TRBV18 and TRBJ1-1; D is unclear. V was cut by 6 bases and J by 3 bases, with 14 bases left in between. The V gene's germline CDR1 is KGHSH and CDR2 LQKENI. This CDR3 is built from 14 residues.

The J gene is TRBJ1-3, the V gene TRBV7-2; D remains ambiguous. V dropped 0 bases and J dropped 4 bases, with 13 bases sitting between them. CDR3 size: 16 residues. CDR1 is SGHTA, CDR2 FQGNSA, per germline. Here the CDR3 reads CASSLAGTLGGNTIYF. In nucleotides, the CDR3 is TGTGCCAGCAGCTTAGCAGGCACCTTAGGGGGAAACACCATATATTTT.

The V and J genes are TRBV28 and TRBJ1-6; maybe TRBD1 (6 bases). Trimming took off 2 bases at V and 9 bases at J, with 17 bases between the two ends. The CDR3 has 16 residues. In germline, CDR1 is MDHEN, CDR2 SYDVKM. The CDR3 DNA follows: TGTGCCAGCAGTTTAAGGGGCAGGGGTTTTAGTTCACCCCTCCACTTT. Translated, it gives CASSLRGRGFSSPLHF.

The chain employs TRBV7-9 and TRBJ1-1; possibly TRBD1 for D (6 bases). The germline V and J ends were trimmed by 5 bases and 4 bases, with 17 bases remaining between them. The CDR3 is 15 residues long. Germline V lookup: CDR1 SEHNR, CDR2 FQNEAQ (reference sequence). The DNA for the CDR3 is TGTGCCAGCAGCAACGGACAGTCCTGGGGCACTGAAGCTTTCTTT. Its protein is CASSNGQSWGTEAFF.

Here the CDR3 reads CASSWRTGTNTGELFF. The CDR3 coding sequence is TGTGCCAGCAGCTGGCGGACAGGGACTAACACCGGGGAGCTGTTTTTT. V usage is TRBV7-9 and J usage is TRBJ2-2; 8 bases match TRBD1. Per germline, CDR1 SEHNR and CDR2 FQNEAQ (reference sequence). This CDR3 is 16 amino acids long. The V segment lost 4 bases and the J segment 2 bases; nucleotides outside the gene matches: 6.

This chain connects TRBV6-1 to TRBJ1-1; D ambiguous. Trimming removed 1 base at V and 1 base at J, with 7 bases between. The CDR3 loop spans 14 amino acids. Germline CDR1 reads MNHNS; CDR2 reads SASEGT. The CDR3 sequence: CASSEVRSNTEAFF. In nucleotides, the CDR3 is TGTGCCAGCAGTGAAGTTCGGTCGAACACTGAAGCTTTCTTT.

The genes are TRBV5-1 and TRBJ2-3, with 7 positions matching TRBD1. V was pared by 3 bases and J by 0 bases, with 7 bases of the junction left unmatched. The CDR3 is 16 residues long. Germline V gene data show CDR1 as SGHRS and CDR2 as YFSETQ. CDR3 residues: CASSSQGTISTDTQYF. The CDR3 nucleotides read TGCGCCAGCAGCTCACAGGGGACAATAAGCACAGATACGCAGTATTTT.

This clone was seen once. The chain has TRBV11-2 and TRBJ1-2; a weak D match, TRBD1 (5 bases). Germline CDR1 SGHAT, CDR2 FQNNGV. Between the trimmed V and J ends, which lost 2 bases and 0 bases, there was a span of 10 bases. This CDR3 contains 15 residues. The CDR3 is CASSLSRQPNYGYTF. The DNA of the CDR3 is TGTGCCAGCAGCTTATCAAGACAGCCTAACTATGGCTACACCTTC.

CDR3 bases: TGTGCCACCAGCAGAGATAAGACTAGCGGCTACGAGCAGTACTTC. This gives the protein CATSRDKTSGYEQYF. V usage is TRBV15 and J usage is TRBJ2-7; TRBD2 matches 9 bases. This CDR3 contains 15 residues. With V trimmed by 0 bases and J by 3 bases, 3 bases remained unmatched. Germline V gene sequence: CDR1 LNHNV, CDR2 YYDKDF (reference sequence).

V is TRBV6-5 and J is TRBJ1-5, with unresolved D. The germline CDR1 and CDR2 sequences are MNHEY and SVGAGI. V gave up 0 bases and J gave up 11 bases, with 11 bases separating them. This CDR3 comprises 13 residues. CDR3 nucleotide sequence: TGTGCCAGCAGTTACTCCCCCCTCGCGTCCCAGCATTTT. The encoded protein is CASSYSPLASQHF.

V usage is TRBV5-1 and J usage is TRBJ2-3, with 9 positions matching TRBD2. The CDR3 runs to 16 residues. The ends lost 8 bases at V and 7 bases at J; junction bases unmatched: 17. Germline-derived CDR1 and CDR2 are SGHRS and YFSETQ. The CDR3 protein is CASTPRGAGGVNTQYF. The CDR3 DNA is TGCGCCAGTACGCCAAGAGGAGCGGGAGGCGTGAATACGCAGTATTTT.

The chain carries TRBV18 and TRBJ1-6; 7 nucleotides match TRBD1. From germline, CDR1 is KGHSH and CDR2 LQKENI. The CDR3 runs 15 residues. V shed 2 bases, J shed 8 bases, and the junction held 6 bases outside the gene matches. The CDR3: CASSPIQGRDSPLHF. The CDR3 DNA sequence: TGTGCCAGCTCACCAATACAGGGGCGGGATTCACCCCTCCACTTT.